This is a list of T cell receptor beta chains from one sample in a study of T cell clones after liver transplantation. The data were produced by immunoSEQ multiplex PCR, yet TCRdb's version contains in-frame clones alone and is incomplete. This table has 70,000 or so clones, 90% appearing once. The sample consisted of CD4+ T cells from blood, taken before liver transplant. Receptor source: a human donor who received a liver transplant. Both conserved end residues are part of each CDR3. A D gene is named only where the DNA matches it firmly. Only some rows state a clone size, as once, few, many or a class for expanded clones.

v_call	clone_size	d_call	j_call	cdr3_aa	cdr3_nt
TRBV28	NA	NA	TRBJ2-7	CASRLGRSEQYF	TGTGCCAGCAGACTAGGGAGGAGCGAGCAGTACTTC
TRBV28	NA	TRBD1	TRBJ2-5	CASSLTGGETQYF	TGTGCCAGCAGTCTAACAGGGGGGGAGACCCAGTACTTC
TRBV7-6	NA	TRBD2	TRBJ2-1	CASSLGGAGAYNEQFF	TGTGCCAGCAGCTTAGGGGGAGCGGGAGCCTACAATGAGCAGTTCTTC
TRBV5-4	NA	NA	TRBJ2-7	CASSLGSSRPTYEQYF	TGTGCCAGCAGCTTGGGTTCGTCCAGGCCGACCTACGAGCAGTACTTC
TRBV9	NA	TRBD2	TRBJ2-1	CASSVGTSPNEQFF	TGTGCCAGCAGCGTAGGGACTAGCCCAAATGAGCAGTTCTTC
TRBV5-1	once	NA	TRBJ2-7	CASSFAVGAGNEQYF	TGCGCCAGCAGCTTCGCCGTCGGGGCAGGGAACGAGCAGTACTTC
TRBV5-1	NA	NA	TRBJ2-2	CASKEKNTGELFF	TGCGCCAGCAAGGAGAAGAACACCGGGGAGCTGTTTTTT
TRBV7-4	once	TRBD1	TRBJ2-1	CASYIGTGGYNEQFF	TGTGCCAGCTACATAGGGACAGGGGGCTACAATGAGCAGTTCTTC
TRBV19	few	NA	TRBJ1-1	CASSIWGNTEAFF	TGTGCCAGTAGTATCTGGGGGAATACTGAAGCTTTCTTT
TRBV28	NA	NA	TRBJ2-7	CASSSSTAGQLPYEQYF	TGTGCCAGCAGTTCTTCAACCGCGGGACAGCTTCCCTACGAGCAGTACTTC
TRBV6-5	NA	TRBD1	TRBJ2-3	CATQGEVGTDTQYF	TGTGCCACCCAGGGGGAAGTTGGCACAGATACGCAGTATTTT
TRBV18	NA	TRBD2	TRBJ2-7	CASSPATSGTYEQYF	TGTGCCAGCTCACCGGCGACTAGCGGAACCTACGAGCAGTACTTC
TRBV29-1	NA	NA	TRBJ2-5	CSIEREWGETQYF	TGCAGCATCGAAAGGGAATGGGGGGAGACCCAGTACTTC
TRBV2	NA	NA	TRBJ2-7	CASSPRDRHYEQYF	TGTGCCAGCAGCCCCCGGGACCGACACTACGAGCAGTACTTC
TRBV9	NA	TRBD2	TRBJ2-1	CASSVGLAGDPNEQFF	TGTGCCAGCAGCGTCGGACTAGCGGGAGACCCAAATGAGCAGTTCTTC
TRBV19	NA	TRBD2	TRBJ2-1	CASSIELAGGPREQFF	TGTGCCAGTAGTATCGAGTTAGCGGGAGGGCCTCGGGAGCAGTTCTTC
TRBV19	once	NA	TRBJ2-3	CASSIDPLTTDTQYF	TGTGCCAGTAGTATAGACCCACTGACCACAGATACGCAGTATTTT
TRBV18	few	NA	TRBJ1-5	CASSPGDQPQHF	TGTGCCAGCTCACCAGGGGATCAGCCCCAGCATTTT
TRBV4-1	NA	NA	TRBJ2-5	CASSQETPTYQETQYF	TGCGCCAGCAGCCAAGAGACTCCGACGTACCAAGAGACCCAGTACTTC
TRBV28	NA	NA	TRBJ2-5	CASSLLETQYF	TGTGCCAGCAGTTTATTAGAGACCCAGTACTTC
TRBV19	few	NA	TRBJ1-1	CASGRDLGTEAFF	TGTGCCAGTGGTAGGGACCTAGGCACTGAAGCTTTCTTT
TRBV5-1	NA	NA	TRBJ1-2	CASSLNPWQGNYGYTF	TGCGCCAGCAGCTTGAACCCTTGGCAGGGGAACTATGGCTACACCTTC
TRBV27	NA	TRBD1	TRBJ2-2	CASSLYPQGANTGELFF	TGTGCCAGCAGTTTATACCCCCAGGGGGCGAACACCGGGGAGCTGTTTTTT
TRBV28	NA	NA	TRBJ1-5	CASNGQISNQPQHF	TGTGCCAGCAACGGGCAAATCAGCAATCAGCCCCAGCATTTT
TRBV19	once	NA	TRBJ1-1	CASRTPKTTEAFF	TGTGCCAGTAGGACCCCTAAAACCACTGAAGCTTTCTTT
TRBV5-1	once	NA	TRBJ2-3	CASSLVGEGTDTQYF	TGCGCCAGCAGCTTAGTTGGGGAGGGCACAGATACGCAGTATTTT
TRBV5-3	NA	TRBD1	TRBJ2-7	CARSLRQGTDYEQYF	TGTGCCAGAAGCCTTCGCCAGGGGACAGACTACGAGCAGTACTTC
TRBV7-2	once	TRBD2	TRBJ2-3	CASSALRTSGPSTDTQYF	TGTGCCAGCAGCGCTTTAAGGACTAGCGGGCCCAGCACAGATACGCAGTATTTT
TRBV6-5	NA	TRBD1	TRBJ2-2	CASSRDRGQTGELFF	TGTGCCAGCAGCCGGGACAGGGGGCAAACCGGGGAGCTGTTTTTT
TRBV19	NA	NA	TRBJ1-2	CASSIVSNKNYGYTF	TGTGCCAGTAGTATAGTCTCCAACAAGAACTATGGCTACACCTTC
TRBV15	NA	NA	TRBJ2-7	CATSTSGASTSYEQYF	TGTGCCACCAGCACAAGCGGAGCTAGCACCTCCTACGAGCAGTACTTC
TRBV7-2	NA	TRBD1	TRBJ1-3	CASRHRGPGNTIYF	TGTGCCAGCAGGCACAGGGGTCCTGGAAACACCATATATTTT
TRBV28	NA	NA	TRBJ2-7	CASSLTGMVPYEQYF	TGTGCCAGCAGTTTGACGGGGATGGTTCCCTACGAGCAGTACTTC
TRBV2	few	NA	TRBJ1-3	CASSERRLSGNTIYF	TGTGCCAGCAGTGAGAGGCGCCTCTCTGGAAACACCATATATTTT